Listed below are T cell receptor beta chains from one sample, sequenced in a study of blood T cell repertoires in COVID-19. Assay used: immunoSEQ multiplex PCR; TCRdb lists only in-frame clones, some missing. The sample has 210,000 or so clones, about 85% seen once. Sequenced material: peripheral blood. These receptors all stem from a woman of 80 years or more with active or convalescent COVID-19. Each CDR3 is given with its conserved first and last residue. Each record gives: V gene, D gene, CDR3 length, J gene, clone size, CDR3 DNA, CDR3 protein. The D gene is left open where the match is weak. Only part of the rows carry a size: once, few, many, or a class if the clone is expanded.

TRBV2,NA,14,TRBJ1-2,NA,TGTGCCAGCAGTGTCCTGACAGCTAACTATGGCTACACCTTC,CASSVLTANYGYTF
TRBV28,NA,13,TRBJ1-5,NA,TGTGCCAGCAAGGACAGAAGCAATCAGCCCCAGCATTTT,CASKDRSNQPQHF
TRBV30,NA,13,TRBJ2-1,NA,TGTGCCTGGAGTGTACTTAGAGGCAATGAGCAGTTCTTC,CAWSVLRGNEQFF
TRBV5-1,NA,14,TRBJ2-3,NA,TGCGCCAGCAGCTTGGGCTACCGCACAGATACGCAGTATTTT,CASSLGYRTDTQYF
TRBV6-5,NA,15,TRBJ1-4,NA,TGTGCCAGCAGGCAGTCAGGGTTGACTAATGAAAAACTGTTTTTT,CASRQSGLTNEKLFF
TRBV11-3,TRBD1,14,TRBJ1-2,NA,TGTGCCAGCAGCCACGGGACAGGGGCTTATGGCTACACCTTC,CASSHGTGAYGYTF
TRBV11-3,TRBD2,16,TRBJ2-3,once,TGTGCCAGCAGCTTACCGAGCGGGGGTGGCACAGATACGCAGTATTTT,CASSLPSGGGTDTQYF
TRBV6-2/TRBV6-3,NA,15,TRBJ2-2,NA,TGTGCCAGCAGTTACGACCCGAGGGTCACCGGGGAGCTGTTTTTT,CASSYDPRVTGELFF
TRBV5-1,TRBD2,15,TRBJ2-1,NA,TGCGCCAGCAGCTCCTCGGGGACTAGCTTAAATGAGCAGTTCTTC,CASSSSGTSLNEQFF
TRBV28,NA,15,TRBJ1-5,NA,TGTGCCAGCAGTTTAGCAGGGAGGATGAATCAGCCCCAGCATTTT,CASSLAGRMNQPQHF